Following are 14 T cell receptor beta chains from one sample sequenced in a study of T cells after yellow fever vaccination. One entry per CDR3 protein results from TCRdb running MiXCR on the 5' RACE reads. The table includes over 250,000 distinct CDR3 sequences, roughly 4% detected once. The sequenced sample was PBMCs, obtained 5 days after the yellow fever booster vaccination. These receptors came from a man aged 18-30 years who received the YFV17D yellow fever vaccine.

This clonotype was seen repeatedly, ten times or more. CDR3 sequence (DNA): TGTGCCAGCAGCTCACCGGGCGGGACAGGGTCTGGCTACACCTTC. The encoded protein is CASSSPGGTGSGYTF. The chain employs TRBV7-2 and TRBJ1-2; 9 bases agree with TRBD1. Germline V lookup: CDR1 SGHTA, CDR2 FQGNSA. This CDR3 comprises 15 residues. V trimming: 4 bases; J trimming: 7 bases; junction bases outside the gene matches: 10.

This clonotype has ten or more counts. The V gene is TRBV7-2, the J gene TRBJ2-5; no clear D gene. V lost 3 bases, J lost 4 bases, and 6 bases lay in between. Germline CDR1 and CDR2: SGHTA and FQGNSA. The CDR3 extends over 12 amino acids. CDR3 bases: TGTGCCAGCAGCTTGGGGATAGAGACCCAGTACTTC. It specifies CASSLGIETQYF.

The chain employs TRBV5-1 and TRBJ1-1, with D perhaps TRBD1 (6 bases). In germline, CDR1 is SGHRS, CDR2 YFSETQ. V was shortened by 4 bases and J by 3 bases, with 16 bases between the two germline ends. The CDR3 contains 15 residues. Here the CDR3 reads CASSDSQGFDTEAFF. CDR3 bases: TGCGCCAGCAGCGATTCTCAGGGGTTTGACACTGAAGCTTTCTTT.

The rearrangement uses TRBV19 and TRBJ1-4; TRBD1 agrees at 9 bases. The CDR3 runs to 13 residues. The germline V gene encodes CDR1 LNHDA and CDR2 SQIVND (reference sequence). The J segment lost 13 bases and the V segment lost 6 bases, leaving 9 bases of the junction unmatched. The CDR3 nucleotides read TGTGCCAGTAGCCTCAGGCCGGACAGGGGACTGTTTTTT. Translating it yields CASSLRPDRGLFF.

The sample holds a few counts of this clonotype. The CDR3 DNA sequence: TGTGCCAGCAGCGTAGCTCAGGGGACTGAAGCTTTCTTT. This sequence encodes CASSVAQGTEAFF. This chain joins TRBV9 and TRBJ1-1; TRBD1 is a possible D gene (6 bases). Germline V gene sequence: CDR1 SGDLS, CDR2 YYNGEE. The CDR3 covers 13 residues. Trimming removed 0 bases at V and 5 bases at J, with 8 bases between.

This clonotype was counted only a few times. This chain uses TRBV7-6 with TRBJ2-3; D is ambiguous. CDR3 length: 13 amino acids. CDR1 SGHVS and CDR2 FNYEAQ come from the germline V gene. V lost 8 bases to trimming and J lost 1 base, with 10 bases between them. This chain's CDR3 is CASGHLGTDTQYF. CDR3 coding DNA: TGTGCCAGCGGGCATCTCGGCACAGATACGCAGTATTTT.

Many counts were recorded for this clonotype. The chain carries TRBV15 and TRBJ2-3; D tentatively fits TRBD1 or TRBD2 (6 bases each). The CDR3 is 17 residues long. The V and J ends lost 5 bases and 3 bases respectively, with 21 bases between them. Per the germline V gene, CDR1 is LNHNV and CDR2 is YYDKDF (reference sequence). The CDR3 here is CATSDGSLGGFTDTQYF. Here the CDR3 DNA reads TGTGCCACCAGCGATGGGTCGCTGGGGGGCTTTACAGATACGCAGTATTTT. The whole variable domain, remainder taken from reference TRBV15 and TRBJ2-3, is DAMVIQNPRYQVTQFGKPVTLSCSQTLNHNVMYWYQQKSSQAPKLLFHYYDKDFNNEADTPDNFQSRRPNTSFCFLDIRSPGLGDTAMYLCATSDGSLGGFTDTQYFGPGTRLTVL.

This clonotype was observed a few times. This sequence joins TRBV11-2 and TRBJ2-1; D unclear. Germline CDR1 SGHAT, CDR2 FQNNGV. The CDR3 runs 15 residues. Trimming pared 5 bases from V and 3 bases from J, leaving 14 bases between. This chain's CDR3 is CASSPDGLYYNEQFF. The DNA of the CDR3 is TGTGCCAGCAGCCCCGACGGGCTCTACTACAATGAGCAGTTCTTC.

Only a few counts were recorded for this clonotype. The gene calls are TRBV19 and TRBJ2-1, with 12 positions matching TRBD2. This CDR3 comprises 16 residues. Germline V gives CDR1 LNHDA, CDR2 SQIVND (reference sequence). The trim removed 3 bases at V and 9 bases at J, leaving 9 bases unmatched. The CDR3 DNA reads as TGTGCCAGTAGTATCCTATCACTAGCGGGGGGTGGTGAGCAGTTCTTC. Protein sequence: CASSILSLAGGGEQFF.

The chain couples TRBV18 to TRBJ1-4; perhaps TRBD1 as D (5 bases). Germline V gives CDR1 KGHSH, CDR2 LQKENI. The CDR3 extends over 15 amino acids. Trimming removed 2 bases from V and 4 bases from J, with 11 bases in between. In nucleotides, the CDR3 is TGTGCCAGCTCACCATCGGGGCCAGTTAATGAAAAACTGTTTTTT. Its translation: CASSPSGPVNEKLFF.

This clonotype was seen a handful of times. The chain links TRBV7-6 to TRBJ1-5; D ambiguous. With 1 base removed from V and 7 bases from J, the gap between germline ends came to 8 bases. The CDR3 loop spans 13 amino acids. The germline V gene encodes CDR1 SGHVS and CDR2 FNYEAQ. The DNA for the CDR3 is TGTGCCAGCAGCTTAGGGTTGGAACAGCCCCAGCATTTT. This encodes CASSLGLEQPQHF.

The chain combines TRBV6-6 with TRBJ1-5; D might be TRBD1 (5 bases). In germline, CDR1 is MNHNY, CDR2 SVGAGI (reference sequence). Deletions cut 8 bases from V and 3 bases from J, with 14 bases between. The CDR3 contains 14 residues. The CDR3 coding sequence is TGTGCCAGCGTAGCCGGGACGCCCAATCAGCCCCAGCATTTT. Translated, it gives CASVAGTPNQPQHF.

This clonotype was detected a few times. The rearrangement links TRBV12-3 or TRBV12-4 to TRBJ2-5, with D unclear. CDR3 length equals 12 residues. V lost 0 bases, J lost 9 bases, and 8 bases lay in between. CDR3 nucleotide sequence: TGTGCCAGCAGTTTAGCAAGCCTCTCCCAGTACTTC. Protein: CASSLASLSQYF.

This clonotype was detected ten times or more. The gene calls are TRBV12-3 or TRBV12-4 and TRBJ2-2, with a possible D match to TRBD1 (5 bases). This CDR3 comprises 11 residues. V was cut by 2 bases and J by 13 bases, with 8 bases left in between. In nucleotides, the CDR3 is TGTGCCAGCAGTTTAAGGGGTGGGCTGTTTTTT. Encoded protein: CASSLRGGLFF.